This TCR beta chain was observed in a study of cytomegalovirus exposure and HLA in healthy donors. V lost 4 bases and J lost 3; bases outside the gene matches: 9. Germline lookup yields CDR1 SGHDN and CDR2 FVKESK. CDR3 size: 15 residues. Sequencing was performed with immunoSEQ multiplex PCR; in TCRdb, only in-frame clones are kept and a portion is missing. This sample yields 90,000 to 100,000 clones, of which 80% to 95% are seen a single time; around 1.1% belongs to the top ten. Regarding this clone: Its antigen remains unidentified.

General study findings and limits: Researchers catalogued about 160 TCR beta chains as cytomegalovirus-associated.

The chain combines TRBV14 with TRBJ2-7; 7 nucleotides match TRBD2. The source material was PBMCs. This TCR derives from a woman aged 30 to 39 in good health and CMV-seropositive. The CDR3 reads CASSLTSEPLYEQYF. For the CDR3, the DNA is TGTGCCAGCAGCCTTACTAGCGAACCACTCTACGAGCAGTACTTC.